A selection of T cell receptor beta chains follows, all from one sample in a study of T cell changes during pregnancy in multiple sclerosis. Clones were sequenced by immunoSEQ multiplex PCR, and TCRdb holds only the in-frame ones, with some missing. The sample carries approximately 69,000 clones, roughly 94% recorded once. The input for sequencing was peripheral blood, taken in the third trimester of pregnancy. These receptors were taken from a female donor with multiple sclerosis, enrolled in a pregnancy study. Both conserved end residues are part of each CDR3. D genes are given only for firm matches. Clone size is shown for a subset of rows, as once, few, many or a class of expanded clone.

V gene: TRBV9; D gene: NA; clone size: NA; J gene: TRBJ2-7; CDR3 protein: CASSVGQNNYEQYF; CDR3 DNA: TGTGCCAGCAGCGTAGGGCAGAATAACTACGAGCAGTACTTC
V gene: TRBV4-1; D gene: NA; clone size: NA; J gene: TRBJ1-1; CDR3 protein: CASGAGVTEAFF; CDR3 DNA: TGCGCCAGCGGGGCAGGGGTCACTGAAGCTTTCTTT
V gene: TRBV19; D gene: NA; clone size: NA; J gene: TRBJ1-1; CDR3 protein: CASSIGGQRGTEAFF; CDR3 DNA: TGTGCCAGTAGTATAGGGGGGCAGCGAGGCACTGAAGCTTTCTTT
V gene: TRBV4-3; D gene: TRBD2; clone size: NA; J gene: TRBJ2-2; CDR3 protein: CASSQNPLAGGNTGELFF; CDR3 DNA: TGCGCCAGCAGCCAAAATCCTCTAGCGGGGGGGAACACCGGGGAGCTGTTTTTT
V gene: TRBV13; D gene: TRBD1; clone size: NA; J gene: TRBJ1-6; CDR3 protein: CASSHTGGNSPLHF; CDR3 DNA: TGTGCCAGCAGCCATACAGGGGGAAATTCACCCCTCCACTTT
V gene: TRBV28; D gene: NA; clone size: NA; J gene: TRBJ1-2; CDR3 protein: CASDLPPQVPSSYGYTF; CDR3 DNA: TGTGCCAGCGACCTTCCTCCTCAGGTCCCCTCATCCTATGGCTACACCTTC
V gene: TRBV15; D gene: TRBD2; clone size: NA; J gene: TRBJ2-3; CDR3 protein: CATSSHRGGTDTQYF; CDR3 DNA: TGTGCCACCAGCAGTCATCGGGGGGGCACAGATACGCAGTATTTT
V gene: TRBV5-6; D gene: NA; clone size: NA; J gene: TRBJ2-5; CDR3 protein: CASSADTPKKETQYF; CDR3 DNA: TGTGCCAGCAGCGCGGACACGCCGAAAAAAGAGACCCAGTACTTC
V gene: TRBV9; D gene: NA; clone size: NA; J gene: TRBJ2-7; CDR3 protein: CASSRQGGGPEQYF; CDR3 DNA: TGTGCCAGCAGTCGTCAAGGGGGGGGCCCCGAGCAGTACTTC
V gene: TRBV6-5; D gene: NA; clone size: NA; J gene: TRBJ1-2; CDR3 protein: CASSSARQTNYGYTF; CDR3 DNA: TGTGCCAGCAGTTCTGCGCGACAGACAAACTATGGCTACACCTTC
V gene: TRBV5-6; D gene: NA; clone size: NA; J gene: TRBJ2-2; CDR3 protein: CASSPANTGELFF; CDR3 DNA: TGTGCCAGCAGCCCCGCGAACACCGGGGAGCTGTTTTTT
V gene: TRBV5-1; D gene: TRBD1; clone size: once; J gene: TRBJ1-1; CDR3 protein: CASSVRQGGTEAFF; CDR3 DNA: TGCGCCAGCAGCGTCCGACAGGGCGGCACTGAAGCTTTCTTT
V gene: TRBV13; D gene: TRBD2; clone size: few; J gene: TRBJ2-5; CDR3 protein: CASSLRTSGGQETQYF; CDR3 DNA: TGTGCCAGCAGCCTACGGACTAGCGGGGGCCAAGAGACCCAGTACTTC
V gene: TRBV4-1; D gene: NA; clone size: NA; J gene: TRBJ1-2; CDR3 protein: CASSSDGTTFYGYTF; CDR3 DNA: TGCGCCAGCAGTTCCGACGGGACAACTTTCTATGGCTACACCTTC
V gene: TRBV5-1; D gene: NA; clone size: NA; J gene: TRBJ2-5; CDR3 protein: CASSLTSAQETQYF; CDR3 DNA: TGCGCCAGCAGCTTGACCAGCGCCCAAGAGACCCAGTACTTC
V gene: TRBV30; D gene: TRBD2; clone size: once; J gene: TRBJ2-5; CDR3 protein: CAWQPGTSGETQYF; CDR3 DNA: TGTGCCTGGCAGCCCGGGACTAGCGGGGAGACCCAGTACTTC
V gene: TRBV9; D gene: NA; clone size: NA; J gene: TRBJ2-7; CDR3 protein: CASSVATGYSYEQYF; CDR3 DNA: TGTGCCAGCAGCGTAGCGACAGGATACTCCTACGAGCAGTACTTC
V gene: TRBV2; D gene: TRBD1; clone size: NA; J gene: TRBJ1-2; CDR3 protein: CASSPGTVNYGYTF; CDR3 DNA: TGTGCCAGCAGTCCTGGGACAGTGAACTATGGCTACACCTTC
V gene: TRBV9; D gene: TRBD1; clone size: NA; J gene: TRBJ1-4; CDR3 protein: CASSPSGTVTTNEKLFF; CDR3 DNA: TGTGCCAGCAGCCCATCCGGGACAGTCACAACTAATGAAAAACTGTTTTTT
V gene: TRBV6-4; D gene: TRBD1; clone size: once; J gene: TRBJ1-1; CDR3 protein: CASSATGGDTEAFF; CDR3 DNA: TGTGCCAGCAGTGCGACAGGGGGGGACACTGAAGCTTTCTTT
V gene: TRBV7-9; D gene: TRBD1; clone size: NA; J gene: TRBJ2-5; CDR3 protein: CASSPILAGGQYF; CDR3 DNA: TGTGCCAGCAGCCCCATCTTAGCAGGGGGTCAGTACTTC
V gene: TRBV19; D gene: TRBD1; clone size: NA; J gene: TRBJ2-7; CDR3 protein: CASSPGTGGKATYEQYF; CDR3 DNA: TGTGCCAGTAGCCCCGGGACAGGGGGGAAAGCGACCTACGAGCAGTACTTC
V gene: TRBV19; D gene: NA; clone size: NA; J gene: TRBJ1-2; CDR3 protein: CASSILTRGYTF; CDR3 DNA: TGTGCCAGTAGTATATTAACGAGGGGCTACACCTTC
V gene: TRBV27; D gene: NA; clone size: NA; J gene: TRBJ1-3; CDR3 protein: CASSLGRGSGNTIYF; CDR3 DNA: TGTGCCAGCAGCCTTGGGCGGGGTTCTGGAAACACCATATATTTT
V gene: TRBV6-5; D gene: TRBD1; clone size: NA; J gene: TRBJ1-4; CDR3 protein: CASSYSRAGGSEKLFF; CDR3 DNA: TGTGCCAGCAGTTACTCTCGGGCAGGGGGAAGTGAAAAACTGTTTTTT
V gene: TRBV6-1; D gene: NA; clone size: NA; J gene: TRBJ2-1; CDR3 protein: CASSTLASYNEQFF; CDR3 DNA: TGTGCCAGCAGTACACTAGCTTCCTACAATGAGCAGTTCTTC
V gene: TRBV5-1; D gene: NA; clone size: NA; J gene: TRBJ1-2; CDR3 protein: CASSLGRPAGHYGYTF; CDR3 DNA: TGCGCCAGCAGCTTGGGACGCCCGGCAGGGCACTATGGCTACACCTTC
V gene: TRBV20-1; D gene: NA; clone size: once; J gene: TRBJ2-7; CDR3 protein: CSARATYEQYF; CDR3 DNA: TGCAGTGCTAGAGCAACTTACGAGCAGTACTTC
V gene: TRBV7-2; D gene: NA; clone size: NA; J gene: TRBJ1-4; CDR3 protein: CASSYSIFSTNEKLFF; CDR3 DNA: TGTGCCAGCAGCTATAGTATTTTCTCAACTAATGAAAAACTGTTTTTT
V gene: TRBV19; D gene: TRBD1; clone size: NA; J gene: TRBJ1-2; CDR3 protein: CASSPGQGANYGYTF; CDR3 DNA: TGTGCCAGTAGTCCAGGACAGGGGGCTAACTATGGCTACACCTTC
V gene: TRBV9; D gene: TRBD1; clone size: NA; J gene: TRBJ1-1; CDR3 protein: CASSPDRGAKNTEAFF; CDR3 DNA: TGTGCCAGCAGCCCTGACAGGGGTGCCAAGAACACTGAAGCTTTCTTT
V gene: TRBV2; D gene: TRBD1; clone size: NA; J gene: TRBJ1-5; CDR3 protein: CASSGQGAGGNQPQHF; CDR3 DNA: TGTGCCAGCAGTGGACAGGGGGCTGGGGGCAATCAGCCCCAGCATTTT
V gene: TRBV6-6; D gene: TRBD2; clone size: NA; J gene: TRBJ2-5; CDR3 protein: CASRDLAGKETQYF; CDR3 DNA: TGTGCCAGCAGGGATTTAGCGGGGAAAGAGACCCAGTACTTC
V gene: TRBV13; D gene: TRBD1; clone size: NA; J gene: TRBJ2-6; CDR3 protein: CASSAGGSGANVLTF; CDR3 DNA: TGTGCCAGCAGCGCAGGGGGCTCTGGGGCCAACGTCCTGACTTTC
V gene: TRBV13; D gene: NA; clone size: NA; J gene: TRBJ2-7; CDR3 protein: CASSSTTSGSTYEQYF; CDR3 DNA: TGTGCCAGCAGCTCCACGACATCGGGGTCAACCTACGAGCAGTACTTC
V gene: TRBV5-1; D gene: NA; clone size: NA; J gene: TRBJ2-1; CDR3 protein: CASSQGLDYNEQFF; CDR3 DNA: TGCGCCAGCAGCCAGGGACTGGACTACAATGAGCAGTTCTTC